This T cell receptor (beta chain) was found in a study of blood T cells in healthy people across ages. Notes on the study in general: Donors of long life had a larger count of naive CD4+ cells and greater diversity than aged donors.

Through a sample-barcoded 5' primer and a J-beta primer mix, a second PCR was run for roughly 7 to 11 cycles. Each CDR3 protein gets one entry after TCRdb re-called the 5' RACE reads with MiXCR. In the table there are under 2 million distinct CDR3 sequences, 30% to 40% of which are singletons. This clonotype was recorded many times. Antigen unknown. The receptor was derived from a young woman in good health. Source material: blood.

CDR3: CASSLTGAADTQYF. In nucleotides, the CDR3 is TGTGCCAGCAGCTTAACAGGTGCAGCGGATACGCAGTATTTT. The chain is built from TRBV7-3 and TRBJ2-3; D gene ambiguous. There are 14 residues in the CDR3. With 0 bases removed from V and 6 bases from J, the gap between germline ends came to 10 bases. Germline V CDR1 and CDR2: SGHTA, FQGTGA.